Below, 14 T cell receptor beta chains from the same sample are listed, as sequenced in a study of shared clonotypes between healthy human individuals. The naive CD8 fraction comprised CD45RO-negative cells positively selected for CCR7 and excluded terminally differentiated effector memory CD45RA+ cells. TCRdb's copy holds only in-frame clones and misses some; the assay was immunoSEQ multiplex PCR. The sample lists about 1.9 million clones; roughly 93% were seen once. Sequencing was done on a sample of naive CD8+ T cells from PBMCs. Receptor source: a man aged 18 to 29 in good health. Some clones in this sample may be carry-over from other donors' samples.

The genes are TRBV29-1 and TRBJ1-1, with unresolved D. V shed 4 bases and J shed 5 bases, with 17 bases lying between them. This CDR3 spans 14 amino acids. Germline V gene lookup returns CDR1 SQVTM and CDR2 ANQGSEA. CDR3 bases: TGCAGCGTTGGAGAGTCTGGGGAGAGGACTGAAGCTTTCTTT. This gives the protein CSVGESGERTEAFF.

CDR3 DNA sequence: TGTGCCATCACGGACAGAGAAAACACTGAAGCTTTCTTT. As protein: CAITDRENTEAFF. J is TRBJ1-1 and V is TRBV10-3; TRBD1 might be the D (6 bases). Germline CDR1 reads ENHRY; CDR2 reads SYGVKD. Trimming took off 7 bases at V and 2 bases at J, with 11 bases between the two ends. The CDR3 is made up of 13 amino acids.

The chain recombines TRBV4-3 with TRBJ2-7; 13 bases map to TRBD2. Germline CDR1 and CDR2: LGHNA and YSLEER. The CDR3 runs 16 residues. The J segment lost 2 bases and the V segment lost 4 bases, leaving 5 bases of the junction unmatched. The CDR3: CASSPGTSGTPYEQYF. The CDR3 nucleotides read TGCGCCAGCAGCCCCGGGACTAGCGGGACTCCCTACGAGCAGTACTTC.

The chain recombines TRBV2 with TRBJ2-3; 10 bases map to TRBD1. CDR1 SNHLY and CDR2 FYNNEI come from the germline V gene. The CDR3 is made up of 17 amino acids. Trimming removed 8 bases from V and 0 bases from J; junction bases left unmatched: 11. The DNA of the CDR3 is TGTGCCAGCCCCCGACAGGGGGCGAGCCGGAGCACAGATACGCAGTATTTT. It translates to CASPRQGASRSTDTQYF.

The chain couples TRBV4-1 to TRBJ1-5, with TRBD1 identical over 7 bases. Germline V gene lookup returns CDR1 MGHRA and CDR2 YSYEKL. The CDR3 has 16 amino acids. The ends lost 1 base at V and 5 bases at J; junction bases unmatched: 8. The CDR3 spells CASSQVGGGAYQPQHF. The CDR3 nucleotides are TGCGCCAGCAGCCAAGTAGGAGGGGGCGCATATCAGCCCCAGCATTTT.

CDR3 sequence (DNA): TGTGCCATCAGTGCCGGGACTAGCTTTGCAGATACGCAGTATTTT. This gives the protein CAISAGTSFADTQYF. V is TRBV10-3 and J is TRBJ2-3, with TRBD2 matching 9 bases. Trimming took 4 bases from V and 4 from J; bases not matched to a gene: 6. Germline lookup yields CDR1 ENHRY and CDR2 SYGVKD. The CDR3 is 15 amino acids.

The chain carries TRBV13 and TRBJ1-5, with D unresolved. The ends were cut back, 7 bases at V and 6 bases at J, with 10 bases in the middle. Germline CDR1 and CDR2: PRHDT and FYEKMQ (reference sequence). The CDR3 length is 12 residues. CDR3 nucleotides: TGTGCCAGCACCCGTCTAGGTCAGCCCCAGCATTTT. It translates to CASTRLGQPQHF.

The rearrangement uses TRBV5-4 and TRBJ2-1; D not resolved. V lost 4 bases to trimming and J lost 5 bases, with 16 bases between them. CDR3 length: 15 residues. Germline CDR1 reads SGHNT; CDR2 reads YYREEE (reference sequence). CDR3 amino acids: CASSESLSGNNEQFF. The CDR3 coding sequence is TGTGCCAGCAGCGAATCTCTTTCTGGAAACAATGAGCAGTTCTTC.

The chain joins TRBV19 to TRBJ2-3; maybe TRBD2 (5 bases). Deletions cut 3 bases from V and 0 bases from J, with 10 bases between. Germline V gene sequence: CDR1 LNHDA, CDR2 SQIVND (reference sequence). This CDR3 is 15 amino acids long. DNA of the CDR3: TGTGCCAGTAGTATGAGCGGAGTAAGCACAGATACGCAGTATTTT. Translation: CASSMSGVSTDTQYF.

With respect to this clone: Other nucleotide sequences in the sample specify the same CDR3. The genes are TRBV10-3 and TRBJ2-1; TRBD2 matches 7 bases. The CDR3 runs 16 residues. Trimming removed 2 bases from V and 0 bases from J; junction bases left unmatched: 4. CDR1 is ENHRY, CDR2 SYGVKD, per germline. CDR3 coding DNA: TGTGCCATCAGTGAGCCTAGCGGCAGCTCCTACAATGAGCAGTTCTTC. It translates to CAISEPSGSSYNEQFF.

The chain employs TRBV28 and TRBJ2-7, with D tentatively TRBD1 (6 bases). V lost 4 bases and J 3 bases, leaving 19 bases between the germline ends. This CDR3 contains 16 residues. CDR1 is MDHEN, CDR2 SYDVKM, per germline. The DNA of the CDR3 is TGTGCCAGCAGTTCACTCCCGGACAGTGAACTCTACGAGCAGTACTTC. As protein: CASSSLPDSELYEQYF.

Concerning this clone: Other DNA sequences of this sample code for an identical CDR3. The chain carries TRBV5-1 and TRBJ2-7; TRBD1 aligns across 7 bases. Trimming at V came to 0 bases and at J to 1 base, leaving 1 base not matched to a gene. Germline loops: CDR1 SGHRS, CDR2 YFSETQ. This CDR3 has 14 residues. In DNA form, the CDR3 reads TGCGCCAGCAGCTTGGCAGGGGGATCCTACGAGCAGTACTTC. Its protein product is CASSLAGGSYEQYF.

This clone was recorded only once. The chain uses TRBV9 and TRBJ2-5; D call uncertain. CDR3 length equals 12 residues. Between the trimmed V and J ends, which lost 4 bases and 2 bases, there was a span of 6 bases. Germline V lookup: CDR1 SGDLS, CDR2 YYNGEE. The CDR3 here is CASSNTQETQYF. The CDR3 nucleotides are TGTGCCAGCAGCAATACTCAAGAGACCCAGTACTTC.

The CDR3 loop is CASSAGQGDAGNTIYF. The CDR3 DNA is TGTGCCAGCAGTGCCGGACAGGGGGATGCTGGAAACACCATATATTTT. The genes are TRBV27 and TRBJ1-3, with 10 nucleotides matching TRBD1. The ends lost 5 bases at V and 2 bases at J; junction bases unmatched: 6. Germline V gene sequence: CDR1 MNHEY, CDR2 SMNVEV (reference sequence). The CDR3 loop spans 16 amino acids.